These 21 T cell receptor beta chains came from one sample sequenced in a study of CD8 T cells in ankylosing spondylitis. Whole-study results and caveats: Made up of about eight highly homologous variants, a TCR beta motif appeared characteristic of ankylosing spondylitis blood.

One entry per CDR3 protein, called by TCRdb with MiXCR from the 5' RACE reads. The sample has some 840,000 distinct CDR3 sequences; about an eighth are singletons. Antigen specificity for these receptors is unknown. Sequenced sample: blood, either unsorted or a sorted T cell fraction (not recorded which). The receptors derive from a male donor with ankylosing spondylitis.

The chain is built from TRBV29-1 and TRBJ2-1, with D tentatively TRBD1 (5 bases). Germline V CDR1 and CDR2: SQVTM, ANQGSEA. The CDR3 sequence is 14 residues long. Trimming cost V 5 bases and J 6 bases, with 17 bases left between them. The CDR3 is CSVIPGLVVNEQFF. CDR3 bases: TGCAGCGTTATTCCAGGGTTGGTGGTCAATGAGCAGTTCTTC.

The chain combines TRBV7-2 with TRBJ2-2; TRBD1 matches 11 bases. This CDR3 comprises 16 residues. The germline gives CDR1 SGHTA, CDR2 FQGNSA. V was clipped by 6 bases and J by 7 bases; unmatched bases: 10. The CDR3 DNA reads TGTGCCAGCAGGCCTTGGGGGACAGGGGGGGACGGGGAGCTGTTTTTT. Translated: CASRPWGTGGDGELFF.

This clonotype was recorded at least ten times. The CDR3, as DNA: TGCAGTGCTAGAGGGGTACAGCGGGCACTTACCGGGGAGCTGTTTTTT. Its protein is CSARGVQRALTGELFF. V gene TRBV20-1 combines with J gene TRBJ2-2; D is possibly TRBD2 (6 bases). This CDR3 is 16 amino acids long. In germline, CDR1 is DFQATT, CDR2 SNEGSKA (reference sequence). V dropped 1 base and J dropped 5 bases, with 17 bases sitting between them.

This clonotype turned up a few times. CDR3 in amino acids: CSVVPGTPSYEQYF. In DNA, the CDR3 is TGCAGCGTTGTACCGGGGACACCCTCCTACGAGCAGTACTTC. The chain carries TRBV29-1 and TRBJ2-7; D possibly corresponds to TRBD1 (6 bases). The germline gives CDR1 SQVTM, CDR2 ANQGSEA. The CDR3 is 14 residues long. The ends were cut back, 4 bases at V and 0 bases at J, with 13 bases in the middle.

J is TRBJ1-2 and V is TRBV2; D is unresolved. This CDR3 spans 12 amino acids. Germline CDR1 SNHLY, CDR2 FYNNEI. The V and J ends lost 7 bases and 2 bases respectively, with 8 bases between them. For the CDR3, the DNA is TGTGCCAGCAATCAGTTCAACTATGGCTACACCTTC. Amino acids: CASNQFNYGYTF.

This clonotype has more than one count but fewer than ten. The J gene is TRBJ2-5, the V gene TRBV6-1; 10 positions match TRBD2. V lost 6 bases, J lost 4 bases, and 5 bases stayed unmatched. Germline values: CDR1 MNHNS, CDR2 SASEGT. The CDR3 extends over 14 amino acids. The CDR3 region has the DNA TGTGCCAGCAGGCCGGGACTAGCGACAGAGACCCAGTACTTC. Protein: CASRPGLATETQYF.

The V gene is TRBV18, the J gene TRBJ2-7; 7 bases line up with TRBD2. The CDR3 extends over 15 amino acids. Germline assignment: CDR1 KGHSH and CDR2 LQKENI. J was trimmed by 6 bases and V by 4 bases; bases with no gene match: 12. In DNA, the CDR3 is TGTGCCAGCTCACTCTCCAGGGAGGGACTGGGCGAGCAGTACTTC. Translating gives CASSLSREGLGEQYF.

There are many counts of this clonotype. The gene calls are TRBV29-1 and TRBJ1-4; the D gene is possibly TRBD1 (5 bases). The CDR3 is 14 amino acids. The germline V gene has CDR1 SQVTM and CDR2 ANQGSEA. V lost 4 bases to trimming and J lost 3 bases, with 12 bases between them. The CDR3 DNA is TGCAGCGTTGCGGGGCAGGGTTCTAATGAAAAACTGTTTTTT. Amino acid sequence: CSVAGQGSNEKLFF.

The sample holds many counts of this clonotype. This chain joins TRBV20-1 and TRBJ1-2, with 10 bases aligning to TRBD1. The CDR3 is made up of 16 amino acids. Germline V gene data show CDR1 as DFQATT and CDR2 as SNEGSKA (reference sequence). With 2 bases clipped from V and 4 bases from J, the junction kept 10 bases outside the gene matches. The CDR3 is CSARRQGAPSLYGYTF. As DNA, the CDR3 is TGCAGTGCTAGACGACAGGGGGCCCCCTCTCTCTATGGCTACACCTTC.

This clonotype showed up just a few times. The chain carries TRBV5-1 and TRBJ1-2; 7 nucleotides align to TRBD1. The germline CDR1 and CDR2 sequences are SGHRS and YFSETQ. V lost 0 bases, J lost 0 bases, and 8 bases stayed unmatched. The length of the CDR3 is 17 residues. CDR3 in amino acids: CASSLEGAGFANYGYTF. CDR3 nucleotides: TGCGCCAGCAGCTTGGAGGGGGCGGGTTTCGCTAACTATGGCTACACCTTC.

This clonotype turned up a few times. The chain combines TRBV12-3 or TRBV12-4 with TRBJ2-7, with 7 nucleotides matching TRBD1. The CDR3 covers 14 residues. V lost 7 bases and J lost 4; bases outside the gene matches: 10. The CDR3 protein is CASTRELQGYEQYF. For the CDR3, the DNA is TGTGCCAGCACTCGAGAATTACAGGGGTACGAGCAGTACTTC.

This clonotype was counted only a few times. The V call is TRBV5-1, the J call TRBJ2-2; D remains unclear. This CDR3 is 15 amino acids long. Trimming took off 1 base at V and 0 bases at J, with 7 bases between the two ends. CDR1 and CDR2 (germline): SGHRS, YFSETQ. CDR3 DNA: TGCGCCAGCAGCTTGCGACTGCCGAACACCGGGGAGCTGTTTTTT. It yields the protein CASSLRLPNTGELFF.

The chain has TRBV4-1 and TRBJ2-3, with D unresolved. The CDR3 consists of 16 residues. The V gene's germline CDR1 is MGHRA and CDR2 YSYEKL. V gave up 0 bases and J gave up 0 bases, with 10 bases separating them. CDR3 DNA sequence: TGCGCCAGCAGCCAAGATTGGCCCCAGAGCACAGATACGCAGTATTTT. Translation: CASSQDWPQSTDTQYF.

The chain carries TRBV20-1 and TRBJ1-6, with a weak D call TRBD1 (6 bases). Germline values: CDR1 DFQATT, CDR2 SNEGSKA (reference sequence). This CDR3 is 13 amino acids long. Trimming took off 6 bases at V and 5 bases at J, with 11 bases between the two ends. The CDR3 nucleotides are TGCAGTGCGCAGGGGCTCGATAATTCACCCCTCCACTTT. Translation gives CSAQGLDNSPLHF.

The chain joins TRBV20-1 to TRBJ2-7; D could derive from TRBD1 or TRBD2 (5 bases each). Germline V lookup: CDR1 DFQATT, CDR2 SNEGSKA (reference sequence). CDR3 length equals 12 residues. V shed 6 bases and J shed 5 bases, with 14 bases lying between them. The CDR3 DNA reads TGCAGTGCCGCACAGCCGGGGCACGAGCAGTACTTC. Its translation: CSAAQPGHEQYF.

The chain couples TRBV20-1 to TRBJ2-1, with 7 bases aligning to TRBD2. The length of the CDR3 is 14 residues. Germline V lookup: CDR1 DFQATT, CDR2 SNEGSKA (reference sequence). V shed 6 bases, J shed 2 bases, and the junction held 7 bases outside the gene matches. In nucleotides, the CDR3 is TGCAGTGCCCAGCGGGACGTAGCCTACAATGAGCAGTTCTTC. Translating gives CSAQRDVAYNEQFF.

This clonotype was recorded at least ten times. This sequence joins TRBV18 and TRBJ1-6; 10 bases are shared with TRBD1. Germline CDR1 KGHSH, CDR2 LQKENI. This CDR3 comprises 16 residues. With 4 bases clipped from V and 2 bases from J, the junction kept 2 bases outside the gene matches. Here the CDR3 reads CASSQDRGTYNSPLHF. DNA for the CDR3: TGTGCCAGCTCACAGGACAGGGGGACCTATAATTCACCCCTCCACTTT. Variable domain in full (rest from reference TRBV18 and TRBJ1-6): NAGVMQNPRHLVRRRGQEARLRCSPMKGHSHVYWYRQLPEEGLKFMVYLQKENIIDESGMPKERFSAEFPKEGPSILRIQQVVRGDSAAYFCASSQDRGTYNSPLHFGNGTRLTVT.

This clonotype was detected only a few times. The genes are TRBV2 and TRBJ2-6; no definite D call. The ends were cut back, 8 bases at V and 1 base at J, with 9 bases in the middle. This CDR3 spans 14 amino acids. In germline, CDR1 is SNHLY, CDR2 FYNNEI. CDR3 sequence reads: CASRLESGANVLTF. The CDR3 DNA reads TGTGCCAGCCGCCTGGAGTCTGGGGCCAACGTCCTGACTTTC.

This clonotype was observed at least ten times. The J gene is TRBJ1-4, the V gene TRBV12-3 or TRBV12-4; TRBD1 is a possible D gene (5 bases). V was cut by 3 bases and J by 3 bases, with 8 bases left in between. CDR3 length equals 14 residues. CDR3 in DNA: TGTGCCAGCAGTTTCTGGGGGGCTAATGAAAAACTGTTTTTT. This translates into CASSFWGANEKLFF.

This chain joins TRBV7-2 and TRBJ2-7, with 8 bases aligning to TRBD2. CDR3 length equals 15 residues. Germline V CDR1 and CDR2: SGHTA, FQGNSA. V gave up 5 bases and J gave up 2 bases; unmatched junction bases: 8. CDR3 DNA: TGTGCCAGCAGCCCCCAAGCGGGAGATCCCTACGAGCAGTACTTC. Translated: CASSPQAGDPYEQYF. Using reference TRBV7-2 and TRBJ2-7 for the parts outside the CDR3, the full variable domain is GAGVSQSPSNKVTEKGKDVELRCDPISGHTALYWYRQSLGQGLEFLIYFQGNSAPDKSGLPSDRFSAERTGGSVSTLTIQRTQQEDSAVYLCASSPQAGDPYEQYFGPGTRLTVT.

J is TRBJ1-6 and V is TRBV5-6; D is ambiguous. Germline assignment: CDR1 SGHDT and CDR2 YYEEEE. Trimming pared 6 bases from V and 9 bases from J, leaving 19 bases between. The CDR3 covers 15 residues. DNA of the CDR3: TGTGCCAGCACCGATGGCCGCCGGTTTGCTTCACCCCTCCACTTT. Protein: CASTDGRRFASPLHF.